Given below is one T cell receptor beta chain in context. The antigen remains undetermined. These data are taken from a study of shared clonotypes between healthy human individuals. The study, taken as a whole, reports: Against clonotypes common to all four donors, non-shared ones had lower generation probabilities. Across a handful of donors, naive CD4 shared roughly 5.1%, naive CD8 more than 3%, memory CD4 roughly 2.4%, memory CD8 around 0.42%.

It was CD45RO-negative cells, positively selected for CCR7, that made up naive CD8 cells, with terminally differentiated effector memory CD45RA+ cells excluded. Study donors comprised healthy, HIV-negative adults devoid of recent acute infection or vaccination. Only in-frame clones appear in the TCRdb table, and some are missing; sequencing was by immunoSEQ multiplex PCR. The sample lists millions of clones, about 93% occurring once. This CDR3 has 13 residues. With 5 bases clipped from V and 5 bases from J, the junction kept 3 bases outside the gene matches. Germline V gene data show CDR1 as SGHTA and CDR2 as FQGTGA.

The source is a man aged 18 to 29 in good health. Some clones in this sample may be carry-over from other donors' samples. The chain recombines TRBV7-3 with TRBJ2-1; 7 bases line up with TRBD2. Sample: naive CD8+ T cells from PBMCs. CDR3 residues: CASSGLEDNEQFF. CDR3 DNA: TGTGCCAGCAGCGGACTAGAAGACAATGAGCAGTTCTTC.